This entry describes one TCR beta chain. Antigen specificity is unknown. These data originate in a study of T cells after yellow fever vaccination. Study at large: SMART-Seq v4 Ultra Low Input prepared the low-cell-number fractions. Study-wide findings and caveats: The presence of abundant clonotypes contaminating from the bulk population was possible in FACS-sorted repertoires. It was the secondary response that reached its peak faster, day 5 versus 15, but it was weaker.

Researchers made TCR cDNA using 5'RACE template switching, and this step added a universal primer site and UMIs. MiXCR, run by TCRdb on the 5' RACE reads, gives a single entry per CDR3 protein. This table holds some 420,000 distinct CDR3 sequences, over 15% found once. The CDR3 covers 15 residues. V lost 3 bases to trimming and J lost 1 base, with 11 bases between them. The receptor comes from a man younger than 35 who received the YFV17D yellow fever vaccine. Sequenced here: PBMCs, sampled before the yellow fever booster vaccination. This chain joins TRBV12-3 or TRBV12-4 and TRBJ2-3, with a weak D call TRBD2 (5 bases). The CDR3 coding sequence is TGTGCCAGCAGTTTCACAGCGGTCGGCACAGATACGCAGTATTTT. This gives the protein CASSFTAVGTDTQYF.